Shown below are 13 T cell receptor beta chains from a single sample sequenced in a study of OX40 agonist ivuxolimab in advanced cancers. Profiling relied on immunoSEQ multiplex PCR, and the TCRdb table lists in-frame clones only, not all of them. This sample has about 45,000 clones, with approximately 80% found just once. Material: CD4+ or CD8+ T cells sorted from blood, obtained in a trial of the OX40 agonist ivuxolimab. These receptors were collected from an adult with an advanced solid tumor such as melanoma, head and neck, liver or kidney cancer.

The chain carries TRBV10-3 and TRBJ2-3, with D maybe TRBD1 (5 bases). Trimming shortened V by 4 bases and J by 0 bases, and 5 bases separated the two germline ends. This CDR3 is 13 amino acids long. The germline V gene has CDR1 ENHRY and CDR2 SYGVKD. The CDR3 DNA is TGTGCCATCAGTGCAGGGAGCACAGATACGCAGTATTTT. As protein: CAISAGSTDTQYF.

This clone was picked up a small number of times. The chain recombines TRBV14 with TRBJ1-1, with TRBD1 matching 7 bases. The germline V gene encodes CDR1 SGHDN and CDR2 FVKESK. Trimming took 4 bases from V and 4 from J; bases not matched to a gene: 3. This CDR3 is 13 amino acids long. Here the CDR3 reads CASSLYRGTEAFF. CDR3 coding DNA: TGTGCCAGCAGCCTCTACAGGGGCACTGAAGCTTTCTTT.

The J gene is TRBJ2-1, the V gene TRBV5-5, with D unresolved. Germline values: CDR1 SGHKS, CDR2 YYEKEE (reference sequence). V was cut by 5 bases and J by 10 bases, with 16 bases left in between. This CDR3 contains 13 residues. CDR3 region: CASSTLKEAEQFF. As DNA, the CDR3 is TGTGCCAGCAGTACTTTGAAGGAAGCCGAGCAGTTCTTC.

V and J are TRBV4-1 and TRBJ1-5; D uncertain. The CDR3 runs 17 residues. Trimming cost V 4 bases and J 0 bases, with 16 bases left between them. Germline V gene data show CDR1 as MGHRA and CDR2 as YSYEKL. DNA of the CDR3: TGCGCCAGCAGCCCCCAGATAGTGGGGTATAGCAATCAGCCCCAGCATTTT. Translated, it gives CASSPQIVGYSNQPQHF.

The V gene is TRBV19, the J gene TRBJ2-1, with D hard to call. The V gene lost 3 bases and the J gene lost 7 bases, with 16 bases spanning the gap. Per the germline V gene, CDR1 is LNHDA and CDR2 is SQIVND (reference sequence). The CDR3 extends over 15 amino acids. The CDR3 here is CASSIFHKRANEQFF. The CDR3 region has the DNA TGTGCCAGTAGTATCTTCCACAAACGAGCGAATGAGCAGTTCTTC.

The rearrangement joins TRBV28 to TRBJ2-3, with D unresolved. CDR1 is MDHEN, CDR2 SYDVKM, per germline. The CDR3 contains 13 residues. V dropped 3 bases and J dropped 2 bases, with 6 bases sitting between them. The chain's CDR3 is CASSFPPTDTQYF. The CDR3 DNA reads TGTGCCAGCAGTTTCCCTCCCACAGATACGCAGTATTTT. Supplemented by reference TRBV28 and TRBJ2-3, the full variable domain reads DVKVTQSSRYLVKRTGEKVFLECVQDMDHENMFWYRQDPGLGLRLIYFSYDVKMKEKGDIPEGYSVSREKKERFSLILESASTNQTSMYLCASSFPPTDTQYFGPGTRLTVL.

J is TRBJ2-2 and V is TRBV4-2; D unclear. V was pared by 6 bases and J by 3 bases, with 14 bases between. CDR1 and CDR2 (germline): LGHNA, YNFKEQ. This CDR3 contains 15 residues. This chain's CDR3 is CASRPLDLDTGELFF. The CDR3 DNA sequence: TGTGCCAGCAGGCCATTAGACTTGGACACCGGGGAGCTGTTTTTT.

The chain couples TRBV30 to TRBJ1-2, with D unresolved. The V gene lost 0 bases and the J gene lost 6 bases, with 14 bases spanning the gap. CDR3 length: 14 residues. The germline CDR1 and CDR2 sequences are GTSNPN and SVGIG (reference sequence). The CDR3 here is CAWSVRLPPHGYTF. The CDR3 bases are TGTGCCTGGAGTGTACGGCTTCCTCCCCATGGCTACACCTTC.

The chain joins TRBV27 to TRBJ2-5; tentative D call: TRBD1 (6 bases). The ends were cut back, 4 bases at V and 4 bases at J, with 10 bases in the middle. There are 13 residues in the CDR3. CDR1 and CDR2 (germline): MNHEY, SMNVEV (reference sequence). The CDR3 here is CASSSWGRETQYF. In nucleotides, the CDR3 is TGTGCCAGCAGTTCCTGGGGGCGAGAGACCCAGTACTTC.

The V gene is TRBV30, the J gene TRBJ2-7; weak D call: TRBD1 (6 bases). The CDR3 runs to 13 residues. V was shortened by 2 bases and J by 3 bases, with 11 bases between the two germline ends. Germline values: CDR1 GTSNPN, CDR2 SVGIG (reference sequence). The CDR3 is CAWSKIQGYEQYF. CDR3 DNA: TGTGCCTGGAGTAAAATACAGGGCTACGAGCAGTACTTC.

This clone occurred a few times. The chain couples TRBV6-6 to TRBJ1-6; possible D gene TRBD1, 5 bases. The CDR3 length is 13 residues. Looked up from germline, CDR1 is MNHNY and CDR2 is SVGAGI (reference sequence). Between the trimmed V and J ends, which lost 6 bases and 7 bases, there was a span of 10 bases. CDR3 DNA sequence: TGTGCCAGCAGGCAACAGGAGAATTCACCCCTCCACTTT. Amino acid sequence: CASRQQENSPLHF.

This chain joins TRBV30 and TRBJ1-6; 10 nucleotides line up with TRBD1. CDR1 and CDR2 from the germline V gene are GTSNPN and SVGIG (reference sequence). This CDR3 comprises 15 residues. Trimming removed 2 bases from V and 6 bases from J; junction bases left unmatched: 4. The CDR3 DNA follows: TGTGCCTGGAGTCTAGGGGACAGGGGTAATTCACCCCTCCACTTT. This sequence encodes CAWSLGDRGNSPLHF.

The CDR3 sequence: CASSLGTGKGYNEQFF. The CDR3 bases are TGTGCCAGCAGCTTAGGGACAGGGAAGGGTTACAATGAGCAGTTCTTC. The chain employs TRBV7-9 and TRBJ2-1; 8 bases are shared with TRBD1. CDR1 is SEHNR, CDR2 FQNEAQ, per germline (reference sequence). The CDR3 loop spans 16 amino acids. V trimming: 1 base; J trimming: 4 bases; junction bases outside the gene matches: 6.